A selection of T cell receptor beta chains follows, all from one sample in a study of T cell responses to AZD1222 COVID-19 vaccine. Assay: immunoSEQ multiplex PCR; the TCRdb copy retains only in-frame clones and omits some. The sample records some 130,000 clones, approximately 92% being singletons. The sequences come from peripheral blood, collected 28 days after the second AZD1222 dose. The receptors derive from an adult who received the AZD1222 COVID-19 vaccine. Both conserved end residues are part of each CDR3. Fields, in order: J gene, V gene, CDR3 protein.

J gene: TRBJ1-4; V gene: TRBV5-6; CDR3 protein: CASSLASRTGTGREKLFF
J gene: TRBJ1-6; V gene: TRBV19; CDR3 protein: CASSITGSPRALHF
J gene: TRBJ1-1; V gene: TRBV4-1; CDR3 protein: CASSQELGTLNTEAFF
J gene: TRBJ2-1; V gene: TRBV4-1; CDR3 protein: CASSQDGGISYNEQFF
J gene: TRBJ2-7; V gene: TRBV6-1; CDR3 protein: CASSEAWGAVYEQYF
J gene: TRBJ1-2; V gene: TRBV7-3; CDR3 protein: CASSLRGTASGGYTF
J gene: TRBJ2-7; V gene: TRBV4-2; CDR3 protein: CASSQDITDFYEQYF
J gene: TRBJ1-1; V gene: TRBV5-6; CDR3 protein: CASSRTGNTEAFF
J gene: TRBJ1-1; V gene: TRBV19; CDR3 protein: CASRGSIPEAFF
J gene: TRBJ1-1; V gene: TRBV5-5; CDR3 protein: CASSPRPRGWTEAFF
J gene: TRBJ2-7; V gene: TRBV12-3/TRBV12-4; CDR3 protein: CASSLGKQYF
J gene: TRBJ1-5; V gene: TRBV6-5; CDR3 protein: CASSYISNQPQHF
J gene: TRBJ2-1; V gene: TRBV7-9; CDR3 protein: CASSTVGGTTYNEQFF
J gene: TRBJ1-3; V gene: TRBV28; CDR3 protein: CASSTDRAAGNTIYF
J gene: TRBJ2-7; V gene: TRBV5-6; CDR3 protein: CASSFYRGPYEQYF
J gene: TRBJ1-5; V gene: TRBV3-1/TRBV3-2; CDR3 protein: CASSPTGSGNQPQHF
J gene: TRBJ1-6; V gene: TRBV6-5; CDR3 protein: CASSYENNSPLHF
J gene: TRBJ2-3; V gene: TRBV5-1; CDR3 protein: CASSPGQPFSGQYF
J gene: TRBJ2-7; V gene: TRBV29-1; CDR3 protein: CSVFPGSSYEQYF
J gene: TRBJ2-7; V gene: TRBV19; CDR3 protein: CASSTRTGGSYEQYF
J gene: TRBJ2-7; V gene: TRBV24-1; CDR3 protein: CATSDSGEQYF
J gene: TRBJ2-7; V gene: TRBV30; CDR3 protein: CAWGQFLYEQYF
J gene: TRBJ2-2; V gene: TRBV7-2; CDR3 protein: CASSTDYNTGELFF
J gene: TRBJ2-1; V gene: TRBV9; CDR3 protein: CASSGGPYNEQFF
J gene: TRBJ2-3; V gene: TRBV6-5; CDR3 protein: CASSYSKGYAQYF
J gene: TRBJ1-2; V gene: TRBV7-9; CDR3 protein: CASSLRGHGYTF
J gene: TRBJ1-6; V gene: TRBV4-2; CDR3 protein: CASSQDPGDATSSPLHF
J gene: TRBJ2-1; V gene: TRBV6-2/TRBV6-3; CDR3 protein: CASSYTSGGAGEQFF
J gene: TRBJ2-7; V gene: TRBV6-1; CDR3 protein: CASSEHRTYEQYF
J gene: TRBJ2-2; V gene: TRBV5-1; CDR3 protein: CASSLMLGYTGELFF
J gene: TRBJ1-5; V gene: TRBV29-1; CDR3 protein: CSVKEPNQPQHF
J gene: TRBJ1-1; V gene: TRBV6-4; CDR3 protein: CASIEGRAEAFF
J gene: TRBJ1-4; V gene: TRBV6-2/TRBV6-3; CDR3 protein: CASSYSSWRGEKLFF
J gene: TRBJ1-2; V gene: TRBV4-1; CDR3 protein: CASSHQSLTANYGYTF
J gene: TRBJ2-2; V gene: TRBV21-1; CDR3 protein: CASSKIGGGGLSGELFF
J gene: TRBJ2-7; V gene: TRBV5-5; CDR3 protein: CASSLTVPTIEQYF
J gene: TRBJ1-1; V gene: TRBV5-5; CDR3 protein: CASRLGTGKRAFF
J gene: TRBJ2-3; V gene: TRBV28; CDR3 protein: CASSPPSFTDTQYF
J gene: TRBJ1-6; V gene: TRBV28; CDR3 protein: CASSLMVGQSNSPLHF
J gene: TRBJ2-3; V gene: TRBV4-3; CDR3 protein: CASSQFAPRGGAMDTQYF
J gene: TRBJ1-1; V gene: TRBV27; CDR3 protein: CASSPRTGSGNTEAFF
J gene: TRBJ1-5; V gene: TRBV6-6; CDR3 protein: CASRVGKAYNQPQHF
J gene: TRBJ1-2; V gene: TRBV27; CDR3 protein: CASSLSGLANYGYTF
J gene: TRBJ1-2; V gene: TRBV4-2; CDR3 protein: CASRGYAGSYGYTF
J gene: TRBJ1-4; V gene: TRBV27; CDR3 protein: CASSFPGKDEKLFF
J gene: TRBJ1-6; V gene: TRBV5-1; CDR3 protein: CASSLGNYSPLHF
J gene: TRBJ2-3; V gene: TRBV7-2; CDR3 protein: CASSLGRGLLDRDTQYF
J gene: TRBJ2-5; V gene: TRBV18; CDR3 protein: CASSPPSGTQYF
J gene: TRBJ1-2; V gene: TRBV5-6; CDR3 protein: CATRAGRLNYGYTF
J gene: TRBJ2-5; V gene: TRBV5-1; CDR3 protein: CASSTGGFQETQYF
J gene: TRBJ1-6; V gene: TRBV6-5; CDR3 protein: CASSYSGLYNSPLHF
J gene: TRBJ1-2; V gene: TRBV27; CDR3 protein: CASSARESAGQLYGYTF
J gene: TRBJ2-1; V gene: TRBV11-3; CDR3 protein: CASSLEQGSSYNEQFF
J gene: TRBJ2-1; V gene: TRBV2; CDR3 protein: CASSEGYNEQFF
J gene: TRBJ1-1; V gene: TRBV21-1; CDR3 protein: CASRRAQGATQCFVLNTEAFF
J gene: TRBJ1-5; V gene: TRBV16; CDR3 protein: CASSQLMTGANQPQHF
J gene: TRBJ2-7; V gene: TRBV25-1; CDR3 protein: CASSSLAGSSYEQYF
J gene: TRBJ1-2; V gene: TRBV28; CDR3 protein: CASSGGAAAQGDYTF
J gene: TRBJ1-5; V gene: TRBV4-2; CDR3 protein: CASSRQTGGNQPQHF
J gene: TRBJ1-1; V gene: TRBV30; CDR3 protein: CAWCFGPTEAFF